This T cell receptor (beta chain) was identified in a study of T cell responses to AZD1222 COVID-19 vaccine. This CDR3 comprises 16 residues. The germline gives CDR1 SGHNT, CDR2 YYREEE (reference sequence). Trimming left V 3 bases short and J 0 bases short, with 13 bases between. The table came from immunoSEQ multiplex PCR; TCRdb's copy has only in-frame clones and leaves some out. The sample has roughly 96,000 clones; around 89% are singletons. J is TRBJ1-3 and V is TRBV5-4, with D hard to call. The clonotype comes from an adult who received the AZD1222 COVID-19 vaccine. Specimen: peripheral blood, collected 28 days after the second AZD1222 dose. The CDR3 here is CASSYFNRGSGNTIYF. CDR3 DNA: TGTGCCAGCAGCTACTTTAACCGGGGCTCTGGAAACACCATATATTTT.